The 2 T cell receptor beta chains below were found in one sample sequenced in a study of blood T cell repertoires in COVID-19. The data were produced by immunoSEQ multiplex PCR, yet TCRdb's version contains in-frame clones alone and is incomplete. This repertoire shows 75,000 to 80,000 clones, less than 90% found once; its top ten account for approximately 9.7%. Sequencing used peripheral blood. These receptors were taken from a human donor in a cohort sampled during active COVID-19.

This clone has just a few counts. The rearrangement links TRBV12-3 or TRBV12-4 to TRBJ1-2; no clear D. The V end lost 4 bases, the J end lost 0 bases, and 6 bases lay between the germline ends. The CDR3 is made up of 13 amino acids. CDR3 residues: CASSSTSNYGYTF. The CDR3 nucleotides are TGTGCCAGCAGTTCGACATCTAACTATGGCTACACCTTC.

V and J are TRBV28 and TRBJ2-3; 8 nucleotides match TRBD1. The CDR3 sequence is 15 residues long. Germline trimming cut 4 bases from V and 10 bases from J; bases unmatched to any gene: 13. Germline V gene data show CDR1 as MDHEN and CDR2 as SYDVKM. In nucleotides, the CDR3 is TGTGCCAGCAGTTCCCCTGGACAGGGTAATTCGGCGCAGTATTTT. Residues: CASSSPGQGNSAQYF.